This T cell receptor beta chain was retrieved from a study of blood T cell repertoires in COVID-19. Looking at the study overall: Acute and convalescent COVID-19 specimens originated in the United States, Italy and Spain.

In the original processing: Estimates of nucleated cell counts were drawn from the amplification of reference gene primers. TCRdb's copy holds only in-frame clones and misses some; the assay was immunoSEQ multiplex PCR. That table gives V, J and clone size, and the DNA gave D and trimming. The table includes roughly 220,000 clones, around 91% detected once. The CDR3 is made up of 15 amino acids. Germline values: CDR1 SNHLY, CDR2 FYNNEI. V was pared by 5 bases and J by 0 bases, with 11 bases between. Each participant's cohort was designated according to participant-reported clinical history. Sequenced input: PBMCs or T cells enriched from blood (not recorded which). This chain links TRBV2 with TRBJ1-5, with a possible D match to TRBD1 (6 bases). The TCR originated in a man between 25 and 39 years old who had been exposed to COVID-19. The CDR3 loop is CASSQQGRSNQPQHF. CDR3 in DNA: TGTGCCAGCAGTCAACAGGGTCGTAGCAATCAGCCCCAGCATTTT.